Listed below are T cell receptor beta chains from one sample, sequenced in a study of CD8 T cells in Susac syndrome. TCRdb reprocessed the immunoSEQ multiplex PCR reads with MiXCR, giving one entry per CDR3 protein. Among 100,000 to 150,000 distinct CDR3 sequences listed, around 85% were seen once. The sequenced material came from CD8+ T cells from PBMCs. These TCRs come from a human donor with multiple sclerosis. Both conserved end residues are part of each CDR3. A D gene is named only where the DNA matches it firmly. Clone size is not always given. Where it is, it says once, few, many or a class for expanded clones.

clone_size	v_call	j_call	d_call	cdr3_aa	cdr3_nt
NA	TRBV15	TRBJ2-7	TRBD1	CATSPDRGWEQYF	TGTGCCACCAGCCCTGACAGGGGGTGGGAGCAGTACTTC
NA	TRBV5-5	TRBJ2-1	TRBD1	CASSLDRVGINEQFF	TGTGCCAGCAGCCTGGACAGGGTAGGGATCAATGAGCAGTTCTTC
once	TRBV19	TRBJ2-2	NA	CASRLPTGELFF	TGTGCCAGCCGACTACCTACCGGGGAGCTGTTTTTT
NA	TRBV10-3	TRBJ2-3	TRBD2	CAIRESSGSTDTQYF	TGTGCCATCAGGGAATCTAGCGGCAGCACAGATACGCAGTATTTT
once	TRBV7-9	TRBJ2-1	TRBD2	CASSSLTSNNEQFF	TGTGCCAGCAGCTCTCTGACTAGCAACAATGAGCAGTTCTTC
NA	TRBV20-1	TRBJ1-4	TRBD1	CSLRTGGLNEATNEKLFF	TGCAGTCTCCGGACAGGGGGCCTTAATGAGGCAACTAATGAAAAACTGTTTTTT
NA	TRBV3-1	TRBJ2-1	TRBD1	CASQGVGSYNEQFF	TGTGCCAGCCAGGGGGTTGGCTCCTACAATGAGCAGTTCTTC
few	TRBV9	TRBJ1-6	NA	CASSPEGSPLHF	TGTGCCAGCAGCCCAGAGGGATCACCCCTCCATTTT
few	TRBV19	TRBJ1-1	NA	CATSYGGDTEAFF	TGTGCCACCTCTTACGGGGGGGACACTGAAGCTTTCTTT
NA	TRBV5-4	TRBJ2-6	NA	CASSLAGATGANVLTF	TGTGCCAGCAGCTTGGCGGGGGCAACCGGGGCCAACGTCCTGACTTTC
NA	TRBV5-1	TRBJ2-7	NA	CASSLAGQSEQYF	TGCGCCAGCAGCTTGGCCGGCCAAAGCGAGCAGTACTTC
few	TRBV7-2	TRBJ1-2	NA	CASSLSFWNGYTF	TGTGCCAGCAGCTTAAGTTTTTGGAATGGCTACACCTTC
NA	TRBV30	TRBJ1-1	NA	CAWSVGGNTEAFF	TGTGCCTGGAGTGTGGGTGGGAACACTGAAGCTTTCTTT
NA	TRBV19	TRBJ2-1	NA	CATTIADSYNEQFF	TGTGCCACTACGATAGCGGACTCCTACAATGAGCAGTTCTTC
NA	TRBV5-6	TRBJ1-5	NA	CASSLFQGGLIQPQHF	TGTGCCAGCAGCTTGTTCCAGGGCGGGTTAATTCAGCCCCAGCATTTT
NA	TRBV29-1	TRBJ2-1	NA	CSVEVRGTAHNEQFF	TGCAGCGTTGAAGTACGCGGGACAGCCCACAATGAGCAGTTCTTC
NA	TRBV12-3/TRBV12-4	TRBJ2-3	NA	CADSAGGTQYF	TGTGCCGATTCCGCAGGAGGTACGCAGTATTTT